These 32 T cell receptor beta chains share one sample of origin, sequenced in a study of shared clonotypes between healthy human individuals. Profiled with immunoSEQ multiplex PCR; TCRdb holds only in-frame clones, not every one. The data contain about 2.3 million clones, 85% to 95% of them singletons. Sequences were obtained from naive CD4+ T cells from PBMCs. Sample subset: CD45RA+ positively selected. Source of these receptors: a man between 18 and 35 years old in good health. Some clones in this sample may be carry-over from other donors' samples.

The chain has TRBV7-9 and TRBJ2-5; D gene unclear. Trimming cost V 0 bases and J 5 bases, with 7 bases left between them. This CDR3 region has 13 residues. Germline values: CDR1 SEHNR, CDR2 FQNEAQ (reference sequence). The CDR3 coding sequence is TGTGCCAGCAGCTTAGCGCACTGGGAGACCCAGTACTTC. Its protein is CASSLAHWETQYF.

The V call is TRBV5-4, the J call TRBJ2-1; TRBD2 aligns across 7 bases. Germline V gene lookup returns CDR1 SGHNT and CDR2 YYREEE (reference sequence). The CDR3 spans 15 residues. Germline trimming cut 4 bases from V and 4 bases from J; bases unmatched to any gene: 8. CDR3 sequence (DNA): TGTGCCAGCAGCCAACGGGGGGAGAGGTACAATGAGCAGTTCTTC. Its translation is CASSQRGERYNEQFF.

The rearrangement uses TRBV6-5 and TRBJ2-5; D perhaps matches TRBD1 (7 bases). V dropped 10 bases and J dropped 2 bases, with 20 bases sitting between them. The CDR3 spans 15 residues. Looked up from germline, CDR1 is MNHEY and CDR2 is SVGAGI. The CDR3 loop reads CATSGGGAGQETQYF. CDR3 nucleotide sequence: TGTGCCACATCTGGAGGGGGCGCGGGGCAAGAGACCCAGTACTTC.

This chain connects TRBV7-3 to TRBJ1-1; D is unclear. V was cut by 5 bases and J by 4 bases, with 20 bases left in between. The germline V gene has CDR1 SGHTA and CDR2 FQGTGA. The CDR3 length is 16 residues. As DNA, the CDR3 is TGTGCCAGCAGCCCAGGCGAAACCGGCCTGGGCACTGAAGCTTTCTTT. Translation gives CASSPGETGLGTEAFF.

This clone was seen only once. The rearrangement links TRBV7-2 to TRBJ2-3, with 9 bases aligning to TRBD2. Germline V gene sequence: CDR1 SGHTA, CDR2 FQGNSA. The CDR3 length is 18 residues. V was pared by 1 base and J by 0 bases, with 8 bases of the junction left unmatched. The CDR3 loop is CASSLVAGGAASTDTQYF. As DNA, the CDR3 is TGTGCCAGCAGCTTAGTTGCGGGAGGGGCAGCTAGCACAGATACGCAGTATTTT.

V gene TRBV6-1 combines with J gene TRBJ2-7; D is ambiguous. V dropped 2 bases and J dropped 9 bases, with 23 bases sitting between them. Germline assignment: CDR1 MNHNS and CDR2 SASEGT. The CDR3 runs to 16 residues. CDR3 nucleotide sequence: TGTGCCAGCAGTGAACCCCTTTACCGCCGTACGTTAGGGCAGTACTTC. It codes for CASSEPLYRRTLGQYF.

The gene calls are TRBV28 and TRBJ2-3, with TRBD1 matching over 7 bases. Germline CDR1 MDHEN, CDR2 SYDVKM. This CDR3 is built from 15 residues. Trimming cost V 8 bases and J 5 bases; bases outside gene matches: 13. The CDR3 sequence: CASPPAGQGVDTQYF. The CDR3 DNA sequence: TGTGCCAGCCCACCCGCCGGGCAGGGGGTAGATACGCAGTATTTT.

This clone came up once. The chain uses TRBV19 and TRBJ1-2; TRBD1 matches at 8 bases. In germline, CDR1 is LNHDA, CDR2 SQIVND (reference sequence). The ends lost 4 bases at V and 0 bases at J; junction bases unmatched: 13. The CDR3 totals 18 residues. The CDR3 DNA is TGTGCCAGTAGTACCCCCGGGGACAGGACCTCTTCTAACTATGGCTACACCTTC. Translated, it gives CASSTPGDRTSSNYGYTF.

The V call is TRBV27, the J call TRBJ2-7; no clear D. Germline loops: CDR1 MNHEY, CDR2 SMNVEV (reference sequence). V lost 4 bases and J 2 bases, leaving 12 bases between the germline ends. This CDR3 has 14 amino acids. CDR3 residues: CASSSIDNTYEQYF. The CDR3 DNA reads TGTGCCAGCAGTTCTATTGACAACACCTACGAGCAGTACTTC.

The table lists this clone with a few counts. V and J are TRBV30 and TRBJ1-1, with D perhaps matching TRBD1 (5 bases). The germline gives CDR1 GTSNPN, CDR2 SVGIG (reference sequence). This CDR3 has 13 amino acids. V was cut by 3 bases and J by 1 base, with 9 bases left in between. Here the CDR3 DNA reads TGTGCCTGGAGGGCAGGGCGGAACACTGAAGCTTTCTTT. Amino acid sequence: CAWRAGRNTEAFF.

The chain recombines TRBV28 with TRBJ1-5; 7 bases are shared with TRBD1. V gave up 3 bases and J gave up 6 bases; unmatched junction bases: 8. The CDR3 spans 15 residues. CDR1 and CDR2 (germline): MDHEN, SYDVKM. In nucleotides, the CDR3 is TGTGCCAGCAGTTTCCTGGACAGGAGCCGTCAGCCCCAGCATTTT. Amino acid sequence: CASSFLDRSRQPQHF.

This clone occurred once. The chain joins TRBV6-5 to TRBJ2-3, with 7 bases aligning to TRBD2. CDR1 is MNHEY, CDR2 SVGAGI, per germline. The CDR3 length is 16 residues. Unmatched junction bases numbered 11, after V lost 4 bases and J lost 4 bases. CDR3 region: CASSSKAGPQPDTQYF. The CDR3 DNA sequence: TGTGCCAGCAGTTCCAAAGCGGGACCCCAGCCAGATACGCAGTATTTT.

V is TRBV7-2 and J is TRBJ2-7; 7 bases align to TRBD2. Germline trimming cut 4 bases from V and 2 bases from J; bases unmatched to any gene: 2. Per germline, CDR1 SGHTA and CDR2 FQGNSA. The CDR3 extends over 13 amino acids. The CDR3 coding sequence is TGTGCCAGCAGCTGGGGGAGGGCCTACGAGCAGTACTTC. The encoded protein is CASSWGRAYEQYF.

As regards this clone: The sample contains more than one DNA sequence encoding this CDR3. This sequence joins TRBV2 and TRBJ2-7; D is uncertain. From germline, CDR1 is SNHLY and CDR2 FYNNEI. There are 12 residues in the CDR3. Trimming took 2 bases from V and 2 from J, leaving 4 bases between them. The CDR3, as DNA: TGTGCCAGCAGTGAAAGGGCCTACGAGCAGTACTTC. This sequence encodes CASSERAYEQYF.

CDR3 sequence: CASSPTGRGGGQETQYF. The CDR3, as DNA: TGTGCCAGCAGCCCCACTGGGCGCGGGGGGGGTCAAGAGACCCAGTACTTC. This sequence joins TRBV5-4 and TRBJ2-5, with 9 bases aligning to TRBD2. Trimming removed 4 bases from V and 2 bases from J; junction bases left unmatched: 12. Germline V gives CDR1 SGHNT, CDR2 YYREEE (reference sequence). The CDR3 runs to 17 residues. The entire variable domain, with the rest obtained from reference TRBV5-4 and TRBJ2-5, is as follows: ETGVTQSPTHLIKTRGQQVTLRCSSQSGHNTVSWYQQALGQGPQFIFQYYREEENGRGNFPPRFSGLQFPNYSSELNVNALELDDSALYLCASSPTGRGGGQETQYFGPGTRLLVL.

J is TRBJ2-3 and V is TRBV4-3, with a weak D call TRBD2 (5 bases). The CDR3 contains 16 residues. Deletions cut 1 base from V and 6 bases from J, with 17 bases between. CDR1 and CDR2 (germline): LGHNA, YSLEER. CDR3: CASSQVGGHSGDTQYF. CDR3 bases: TGCGCCAGCAGCCAAGTAGGCGGGCACTCCGGGGATACGCAGTATTTT.

This chain joins TRBV9 and TRBJ2-1, with 10 bases identical to TRBD1. The CDR3 loop spans 14 amino acids. Looked up from germline, CDR1 is SGDLS and CDR2 is YYNGEE. Trimming cost V 4 bases and J 6 bases; bases outside gene matches: 4. For the CDR3, the DNA is TGTGCCAGCAGCTCGGGACAGGGGATCAATGAGCAGTTCTTC. It specifies CASSSGQGINEQFF.

V and J are TRBV19 and TRBJ2-2; 10 bases fit TRBD2. Trimming removed 4 bases from V and 1 base from J; junction bases left unmatched: 3. The germline V gene has CDR1 LNHDA and CDR2 SQIVND (reference sequence). This CDR3 comprises 16 residues. CDR3 sequence: CASSKAGGKNTGELFF. The DNA of the CDR3 is TGTGCCAGTAGTAAAGCGGGAGGGAAGAACACCGGGGAGCTGTTTTTT.

The CDR3 spells CASSPKMGTTGELFF. In DNA form, the CDR3 reads TGTGCCAGCAGCCCAAAGATGGGGACTACCGGGGAGCTGTTTTTT. This sequence joins TRBV7-8 and TRBJ2-2, with D tentatively TRBD2 (6 bases). The length of the CDR3 is 15 residues. Trimming cost V 5 bases and J 5 bases, with 15 bases left between them. Germline CDR1 is SGHVS and CDR2 is FQNEAQ.

This chain uses TRBV7-3 with TRBJ1-1, with TRBD1 identical over 7 bases. Germline V CDR1 and CDR2: SGHTA, FQGTGA. This CDR3 is 14 amino acids long. V was clipped by 3 bases and J by 4 bases; unmatched bases: 5. In DNA form, the CDR3 reads TGTGCCAGCAGCTTCCAGGGGGAGGGCACTGAAGCTTTCTTT. Protein sequence: CASSFQGEGTEAFF.

In this sample, this clone turned up once. CDR3 in amino acids: CASSLWTSGDEITYEQYF. The DNA for the CDR3 is TGTGCCAGTAGTCTCTGGACTAGCGGGGACGAAATTACCTACGAGCAGTACTTC. V is TRBV19 and J is TRBJ2-7; 12 bases are a match to TRBD2. Trimming removed 5 bases from V and 2 bases from J; junction bases left unmatched: 13. CDR3 length: 18 amino acids. In germline, CDR1 is LNHDA, CDR2 SQIVND (reference sequence).

This clone was found a few times. The rearrangement joins TRBV14 to TRBJ2-1; 12 bases align to TRBD2. From germline, CDR1 is SGHDN and CDR2 FVKESK. The CDR3 totals 13 residues. Trimming removed 4 bases from V and 8 bases from J; junction bases left unmatched: 0. CDR3 region: CASSPSGRDEQFF. The CDR3 region has the DNA TGTGCCAGCAGCCCTAGCGGGAGGGATGAGCAGTTCTTC.

The V and J genes are TRBV6-5 and TRBJ1-1, with D hard to call. In germline, CDR1 is MNHEY, CDR2 SVGAGI. The CDR3 has 14 residues. V shed 6 bases and J shed 5 bases, with 16 bases lying between them. CDR3 nucleotide sequence: TGTGCCAGCAGCCCCCAGATGATTGGGACTGAAGCTTTCTTT. Protein sequence: CASSPQMIGTEAFF.

The V and J genes are TRBV15 and TRBJ1-4; D remains ambiguous. CDR1 is LNHNV and CDR2 is YYDKDF in the germline V gene (reference sequence). The CDR3 sequence is 15 residues long. Trimming cost V 0 bases and J 0 bases, with 5 bases left between them. The DNA of the CDR3 is TGTGCCACCAGCAGAGAAGGTGCAACTAATGAAAAACTGTTTTTT. Its protein product is CATSREGATNEKLFF.

The chain recombines TRBV4-2 with TRBJ2-1; 10 bases agree with TRBD2. After removal of 1 base from V and 7 bases from J, the junction contained 7 bases not matched to a gene. CDR1 and CDR2 from the germline V gene are LGHNA and YNFKEQ. The CDR3 loop spans 16 amino acids. CDR3: CASSQGKGLAINEQFF. The CDR3 nucleotides read TGTGCCAGCAGCCAAGGGAAGGGACTAGCGATAAATGAGCAGTTCTTC.

The chain is built from TRBV7-9 and TRBJ2-5, with D possibly being TRBD1 (5 bases). Germline CDR1 reads SEHNR; CDR2 reads FQNEAQ (reference sequence). V was pared by 5 bases and J by 4 bases, with 20 bases between. This CDR3 is 16 amino acids long. The CDR3 nucleotides read TGTGCCAGCAGCCTCCCCCCTGGCAGGGATGGAGAGACCCAGTACTTC. Amino acids: CASSLPPGRDGETQYF.

The chain uses TRBV19 and TRBJ2-2; D may be TRBD1 or TRBD2 (6 bases each). The germline CDR1 and CDR2 sequences are LNHDA and SQIVND (reference sequence). V dropped 5 bases and J dropped 6 bases, with 13 bases sitting between them. The length of the CDR3 is 14 residues. Here the CDR3 DNA reads TGTGCCAGTAGTCCGCAGGGGAGGCCCGGGGAGCTGTTTTTT. Translated, it gives CASSPQGRPGELFF.

V usage is TRBV28 and J usage is TRBJ2-1, with D maybe TRBD2 (6 bases). CDR1 is MDHEN and CDR2 is SYDVKM in the germline V gene. The ends were cut back, 7 bases at V and 6 bases at J, with 10 bases in the middle. There are 12 residues in the CDR3. The CDR3 loop is CASKGGLNEQFF. The CDR3 DNA reads TGTGCCAGCAAAGGAGGGCTCAATGAGCAGTTCTTC.

This clone was seen a few times. The chain combines TRBV5-1 with TRBJ2-6, with D hard to call. The germline V gene encodes CDR1 SGHRS and CDR2 YFSETQ. V lost 1 base, J lost 0 bases, and 5 bases lay in between. The CDR3 spans 15 residues. The CDR3 reads CASSLTYSGANVLTF. The CDR3 DNA is TGCGCCAGCAGCTTGACGTACTCTGGGGCCAACGTCCTGACTTTC.

This rearrangement joins TRBV7-2 to TRBJ2-7; TRBD2 might be the D (6 bases). Germline CDR1 reads SGHTA; CDR2 reads FQGNSA. This CDR3 is 17 amino acids long. V lost 3 bases to trimming and J lost 0 bases, with 18 bases between them. CDR3 loop: CASSFGPGGVSSYEQYF. The CDR3 DNA reads TGTGCCAGCAGCTTCGGTCCTGGCGGGGTAAGCTCCTACGAGCAGTACTTC. Filled out from reference TRBV7-2 and TRBJ2-7, the complete variable domain reads GAGVSQSPSNKVTEKGKDVELRCDPISGHTALYWYRQSLGQGLEFLIYFQGNSAPDKSGLPSDRFSAERTGGSVSTLTIQRTQQEDSAVYLCASSFGPGGVSSYEQYFGPGTRLTVT.

Points on this clone: Distinct nucleotide sequences in the sample also encode this CDR3. The chain couples TRBV4-2 to TRBJ2-1; no reliable D call. Per the germline V gene, CDR1 is LGHNA and CDR2 is YNFKEQ. Trimming shortened V by 0 bases and J by 0 bases, and 3 bases separated the two germline ends. This CDR3 contains 14 residues. The CDR3 sequence: CASSQEDSYNEQFF. The CDR3 DNA sequence: TGTGCCAGCAGCCAAGAGGACTCCTACAATGAGCAGTTCTTC.

J is TRBJ2-7 and V is TRBV30; no firm D call. The CDR3 has 14 residues. Germline CDR1 GTSNPN, CDR2 SVGIG (reference sequence). V was trimmed by 0 bases and J by 5 bases, leaving 14 bases between them. Written as DNA, the CDR3 is TGTGCCTGGAGTGTACCCCCGCTAAATAACGAGCAGTACTTC. Encoded protein: CAWSVPPLNNEQYF. The entire variable domain, with the rest obtained from reference TRBV30 and TRBJ2-7, is as follows: SQTIHQWPATLVQPVGSPLSLECTVEGTSNPNLYWYRQAAGRGLQLLFYSVGIGQISSEVPQNLSASRPQDRQFILSSKKLLLSDSGFYLCAWSVPPLNNEQYFGPGTRLTVT.